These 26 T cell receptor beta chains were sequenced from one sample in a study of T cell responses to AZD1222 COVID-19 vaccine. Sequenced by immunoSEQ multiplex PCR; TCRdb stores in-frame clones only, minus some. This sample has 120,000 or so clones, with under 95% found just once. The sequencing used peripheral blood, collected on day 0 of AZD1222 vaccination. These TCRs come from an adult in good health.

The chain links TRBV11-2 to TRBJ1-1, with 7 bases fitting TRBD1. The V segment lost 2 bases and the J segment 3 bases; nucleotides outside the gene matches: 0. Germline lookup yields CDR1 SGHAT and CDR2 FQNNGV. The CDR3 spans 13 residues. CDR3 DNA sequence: TGTGCCAGCAGCTTAACAGGGGACACTGAAGCTTTCTTT. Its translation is CASSLTGDTEAFF.

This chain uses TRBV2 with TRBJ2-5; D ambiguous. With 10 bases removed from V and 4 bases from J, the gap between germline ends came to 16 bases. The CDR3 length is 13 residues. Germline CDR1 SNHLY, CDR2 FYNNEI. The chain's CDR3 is CATSYQPRETQYF. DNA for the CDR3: TGTGCCACCTCCTACCAGCCCCGAGAGACCCAGTACTTC.

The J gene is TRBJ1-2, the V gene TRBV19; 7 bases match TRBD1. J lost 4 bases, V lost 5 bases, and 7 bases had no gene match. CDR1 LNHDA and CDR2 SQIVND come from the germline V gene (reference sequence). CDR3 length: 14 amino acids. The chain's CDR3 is CASSWTQGRYGYTF. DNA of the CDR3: TGTGCCAGTAGTTGGACACAGGGGCGCTATGGCTACACCTTC. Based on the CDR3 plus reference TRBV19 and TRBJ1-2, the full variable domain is DGGITQSPKYLFRKEGQNVTLSCEQNLNHDAMYWYRQDPGQGLRLIYYSQIVNDFQKGDIAEGYSVSREKKESFPLTVTSAQKNPTAFYLCASSWTQGRYGYTFGSGTRLTVV.

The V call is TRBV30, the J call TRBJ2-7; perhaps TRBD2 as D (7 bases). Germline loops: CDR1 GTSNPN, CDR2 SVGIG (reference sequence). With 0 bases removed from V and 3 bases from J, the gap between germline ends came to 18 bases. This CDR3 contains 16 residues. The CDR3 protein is CAWSVRGARGYYEQYF. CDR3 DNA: TGTGCCTGGAGTGTACGGGGGGCAAGAGGGTACTACGAGCAGTACTTC.

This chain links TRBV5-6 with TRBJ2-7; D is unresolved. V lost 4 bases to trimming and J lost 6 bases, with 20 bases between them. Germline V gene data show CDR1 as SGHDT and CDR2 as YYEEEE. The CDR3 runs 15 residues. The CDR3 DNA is TGTGCCAGCAGCACACGAATGAGGTTCTTAGGCGAGCAGTACTTC. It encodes CASSTRMRFLGEQYF.

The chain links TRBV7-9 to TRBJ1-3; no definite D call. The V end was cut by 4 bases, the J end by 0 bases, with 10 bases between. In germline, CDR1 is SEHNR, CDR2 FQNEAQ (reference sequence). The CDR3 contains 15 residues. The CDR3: CASSSSLNSGNTIYF. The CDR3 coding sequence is TGTGCCAGCAGCTCCTCCTTAAACTCTGGAAACACCATATATTTT.

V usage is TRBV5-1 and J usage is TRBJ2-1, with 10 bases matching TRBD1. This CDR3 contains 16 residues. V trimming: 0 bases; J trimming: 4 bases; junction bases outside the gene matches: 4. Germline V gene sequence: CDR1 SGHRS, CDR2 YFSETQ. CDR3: CASSLGGQGFYNEQFF. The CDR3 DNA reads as TGCGCCAGCAGCTTGGGGGGACAGGGGTTTTACAATGAGCAGTTCTTC.

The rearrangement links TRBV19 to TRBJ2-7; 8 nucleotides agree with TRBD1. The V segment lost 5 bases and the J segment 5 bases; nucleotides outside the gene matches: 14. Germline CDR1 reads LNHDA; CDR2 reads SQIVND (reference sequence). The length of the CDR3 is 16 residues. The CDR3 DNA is TGTGCCAGTAGTCCTCTTCGAGGACAGGGTAGGCACGAGCAGTACTTC. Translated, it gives CASSPLRGQGRHEQYF.

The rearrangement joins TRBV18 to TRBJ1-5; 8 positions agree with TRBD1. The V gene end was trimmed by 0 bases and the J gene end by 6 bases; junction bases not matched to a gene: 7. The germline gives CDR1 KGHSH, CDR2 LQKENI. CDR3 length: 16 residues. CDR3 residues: CASSPPAGGNGQPQHF. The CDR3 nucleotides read TGTGCCAGCTCACCACCGGCAGGGGGCAATGGTCAGCCCCAGCATTTT.

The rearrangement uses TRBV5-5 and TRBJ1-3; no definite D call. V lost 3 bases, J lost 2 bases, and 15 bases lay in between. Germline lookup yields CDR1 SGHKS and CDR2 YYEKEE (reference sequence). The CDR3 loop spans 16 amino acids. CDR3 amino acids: CASSSWPGGAGNTIYF. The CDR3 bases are TGTGCCAGCAGCTCATGGCCGGGTGGCGCTGGAAACACCATATATTTT. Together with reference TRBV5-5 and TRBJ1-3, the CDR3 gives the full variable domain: DAGVTQSPTHLIKTRGQQVTLRCSPISGHKSVSWYQQVLGQGPQFIFQYYEKEERGRGNFPDRFSARQFPNYSSELNVNALLLGDSALYLCASSSWPGGAGNTIYFGEGSWLTVV.

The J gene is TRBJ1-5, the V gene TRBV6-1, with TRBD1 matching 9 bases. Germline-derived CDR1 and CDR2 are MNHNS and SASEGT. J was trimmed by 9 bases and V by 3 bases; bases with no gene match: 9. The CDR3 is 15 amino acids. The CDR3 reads CASSDGGTGIRPQHF. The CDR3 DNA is TGTGCCAGCAGTGATGGGGGGACAGGGATTAGGCCCCAGCATTTT.

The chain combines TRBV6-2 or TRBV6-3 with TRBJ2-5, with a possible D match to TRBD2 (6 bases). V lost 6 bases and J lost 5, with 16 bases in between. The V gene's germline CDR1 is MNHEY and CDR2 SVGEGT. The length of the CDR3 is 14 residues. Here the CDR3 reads CASRPSSGGETQYF. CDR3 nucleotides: TGTGCCAGCAGGCCTAGCAGTGGGGGGGAGACCCAGTACTTC.

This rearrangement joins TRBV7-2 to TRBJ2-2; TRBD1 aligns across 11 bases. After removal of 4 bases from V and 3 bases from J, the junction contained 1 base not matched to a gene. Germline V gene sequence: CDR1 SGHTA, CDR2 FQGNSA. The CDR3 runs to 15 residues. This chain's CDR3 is CASSWTGGYTGELFF. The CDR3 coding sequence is TGTGCCAGCAGCTGGACAGGGGGCTACACCGGGGAGCTGTTTTTT.

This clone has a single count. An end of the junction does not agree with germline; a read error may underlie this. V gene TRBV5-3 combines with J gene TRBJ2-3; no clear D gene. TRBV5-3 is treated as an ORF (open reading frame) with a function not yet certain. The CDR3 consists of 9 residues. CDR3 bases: TGTGCCAGAAGCTTGACGCAGCCTTTT. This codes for CARSLTQPF.

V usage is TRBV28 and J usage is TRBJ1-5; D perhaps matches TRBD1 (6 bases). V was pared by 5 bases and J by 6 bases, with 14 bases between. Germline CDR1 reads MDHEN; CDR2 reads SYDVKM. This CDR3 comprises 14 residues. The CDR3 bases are TGTGCCAGCAGTAGCGGGGGGGCGGTTCAGCCCCAGCATTTT. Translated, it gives CASSSGGAVQPQHF.

CDR3 residues: CASSGQGTEAFF. The CDR3 DNA is TGCGCCAGCAGTGGACAGGGTACTGAAGCTTTCTTT. This chain connects TRBV10-1 to TRBJ1-1; TRBD1 matches at 7 bases. The ends lost 4 bases at V and 5 bases at J; junction bases unmatched: 1. In germline, CDR1 is WNHNN, CDR2 SYGVQD (reference sequence). The CDR3 is 12 amino acids.

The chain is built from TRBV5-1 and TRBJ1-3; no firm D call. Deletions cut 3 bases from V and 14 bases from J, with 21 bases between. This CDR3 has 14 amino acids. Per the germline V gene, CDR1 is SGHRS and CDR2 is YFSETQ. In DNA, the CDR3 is TGCGCCAGCAGCTCGTTAGACCTGTCCGGTACGTTATATTTT. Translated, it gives CASSSLDLSGTLYF.

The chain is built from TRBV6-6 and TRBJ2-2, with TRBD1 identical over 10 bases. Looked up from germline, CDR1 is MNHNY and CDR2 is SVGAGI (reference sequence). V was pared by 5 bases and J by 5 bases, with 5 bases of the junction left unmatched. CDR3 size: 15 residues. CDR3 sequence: CASSPRTGGTGELFF. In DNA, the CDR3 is TGTGCCAGCAGTCCTCGGACAGGGGGGACCGGGGAGCTGTTTTTT.

The CDR3 is CASTQGGVGNYGYTF. The CDR3, as DNA: TGTGCCAGCACCCAAGGAGGCGTAGGGAACTATGGCTACACCTTC. This sequence joins TRBV5-4 and TRBJ1-2; D gene ambiguous. The ends were cut back, 6 bases at V and 2 bases at J, with 17 bases in the middle. In germline, CDR1 is SGHNT, CDR2 YYREEE (reference sequence). The CDR3 is 15 residues long.

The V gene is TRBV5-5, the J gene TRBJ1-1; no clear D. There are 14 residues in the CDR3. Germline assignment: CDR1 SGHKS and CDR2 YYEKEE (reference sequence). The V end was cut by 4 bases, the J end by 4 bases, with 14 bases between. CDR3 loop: CASSRLGESTEAFF. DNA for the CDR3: TGTGCCAGCAGCCGTCTCGGGGAGAGCACTGAAGCTTTCTTT.

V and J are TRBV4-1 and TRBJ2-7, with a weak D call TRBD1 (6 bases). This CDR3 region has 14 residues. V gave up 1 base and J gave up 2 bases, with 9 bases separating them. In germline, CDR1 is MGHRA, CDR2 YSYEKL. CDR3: CASSQGQVAYEQYF. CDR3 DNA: TGCGCCAGCAGCCAAGGACAGGTAGCCTACGAGCAGTACTTC.

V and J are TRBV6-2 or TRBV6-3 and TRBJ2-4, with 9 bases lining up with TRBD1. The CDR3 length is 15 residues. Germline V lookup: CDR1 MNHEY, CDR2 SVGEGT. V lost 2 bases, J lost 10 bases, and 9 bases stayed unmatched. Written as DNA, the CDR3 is TGTGCCAGCAGTTACCTAGGGACAGGGCGGGGAATTCAGTACTTC. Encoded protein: CASSYLGTGRGIQYF.

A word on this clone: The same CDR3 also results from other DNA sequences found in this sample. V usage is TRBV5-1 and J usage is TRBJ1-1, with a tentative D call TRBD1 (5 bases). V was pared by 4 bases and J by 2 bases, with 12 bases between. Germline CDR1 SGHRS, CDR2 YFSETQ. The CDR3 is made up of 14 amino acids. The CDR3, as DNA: TGCGCCAGCAGCCTGGACACTTCTAACACTGAAGCTTTCTTT. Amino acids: CASSLDTSNTEAFF.

CDR3 region: CASTADGTPGQPQHF. The DNA for the CDR3 is TGTGCCAGCACCGCGGACGGGACACCCGGGCAGCCCCAGCATTTT. V is TRBV28 and J is TRBJ1-5; weak D call: TRBD1 (6 bases). CDR1 and CDR2 (germline): MDHEN, SYDVKM. Trimming removed 7 bases from V and 7 bases from J, with 20 bases in between. This CDR3 region has 15 residues.

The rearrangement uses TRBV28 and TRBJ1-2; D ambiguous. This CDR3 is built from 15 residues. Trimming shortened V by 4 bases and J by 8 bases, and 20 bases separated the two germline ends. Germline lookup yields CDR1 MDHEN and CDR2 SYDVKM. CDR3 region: CASSSSASGSIGYTF. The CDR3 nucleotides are TGTGCCAGCAGTTCTTCAGCGAGTGGTTCGATCGGCTACACCTTC.

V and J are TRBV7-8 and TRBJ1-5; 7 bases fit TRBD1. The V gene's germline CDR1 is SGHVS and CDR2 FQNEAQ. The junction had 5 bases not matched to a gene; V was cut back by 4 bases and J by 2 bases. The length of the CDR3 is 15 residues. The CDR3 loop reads CASSSSTGGNQPQHF. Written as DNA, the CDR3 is TGTGCCAGCAGCTCTAGCACAGGGGGCAATCAGCCCCAGCATTTT. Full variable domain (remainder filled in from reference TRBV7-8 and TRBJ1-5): GAGVSQSPRYKVAKRGQDVALRCDPISGHVSLFWYQQALGQGPEFLTYFQNEAQLDKSGLPSDRFFAERPEGSVSTLKIQRTQQEDSAVYLCASSSSTGGNQPQHFGDGTRLSIL.